These 5 T cell receptor beta chains were all obtained from the same sample, sequenced in a study of T cell responses to AZD1222 COVID-19 vaccine. Here immunoSEQ multiplex PCR was the method, and the copy in TCRdb shows in-frame clones only, minus some. This sample has under 200,000 clones, with roughly nine tenths found just once. The sequenced sample was peripheral blood, obtained 28 days after the second AZD1222 dose. The receptors stem from an adult who received the AZD1222 COVID-19 vaccine.

The chain uses TRBV5-1 and TRBJ1-4; 7 bases map to TRBD1. CDR1 SGHRS and CDR2 YFSETQ come from the germline V gene. The CDR3 is made up of 14 amino acids. Losses at the gene ends were 3 bases for V and 4 bases for J; bases not matched to a gene: 3. The CDR3 bases are TGCGCCAGCAGCTCCGGGACAGTTAATGAAAAACTGTTTTTT. Translation: CASSSGTVNEKLFF.

V usage is TRBV12-3 or TRBV12-4 and J usage is TRBJ1-1; D unclear. There are 12 residues in the CDR3. V lost 10 bases to trimming and J lost 1 base, with 10 bases between them. This chain's CDR3 is CATSRRNTEAFF. In nucleotides, the CDR3 is TGTGCCACCAGCCGGAGGAACACTGAAGCTTTCTTT.

The genes are TRBV20-1 and TRBJ2-4; D ambiguous. The ends were cut back, 7 bases at V and 0 bases at J, with 4 bases in the middle. CDR1 is DFQATT and CDR2 is SNEGSKA in the germline V gene (reference sequence). The CDR3 length is 11 residues. The CDR3 protein is CSGIAKNIQYF. The CDR3 nucleotides read TGCAGTGGTATAGCCAAAAACATTCAGTACTTC.

This chain joins TRBV9 and TRBJ1-1; D remains unclear. V was pared by 1 base and J by 3 bases, with 7 bases between. Germline CDR1 is SGDLS and CDR2 is YYNGEE. The CDR3 has 13 amino acids. CDR3: CASSVSAYTEAFF. The CDR3 DNA reads TGTGCCAGCAGCGTATCCGCCTACACTGAAGCTTTCTTT.

This clone was detected a few times. This chain joins TRBV29-1 and TRBJ1-1; maybe TRBD1 (6 bases). The CDR3 contains 13 residues. The germline V and J ends were trimmed by 6 bases and 0 bases, with 11 bases remaining between them. Germline CDR1 SQVTM, CDR2 ANQGSEA. CDR3 DNA sequence: TGCAGCGTGTCCGGACAGTTGAACACTGAAGCTTTCTTT. Residues: CSVSGQLNTEAFF.